The source of this T cell receptor (beta chain) is a study of cytomegalovirus exposure and HLA in healthy donors. The overall study: Sequencing of about 179 million T cells in an earlier analysis found around 100 million unique TCR beta sequences.

Study results and limitations: Follow-up analysis later connected one missense variant in DCLRE1C with trimming of TCR beta V- and J-genes.

In the PCR, 60 Vbeta and 13 Jbeta primers were used. The table came from immunoSEQ multiplex PCR; TCRdb's copy has only in-frame clones and leaves some out. The profile covers around 120,000 clones, with roughly two thirds appearing a single time and 1.6% taken by the ten largest. Of note for this clone: Its antigen is currently unknown.

The specimen sequenced was PBMCs. This receptor was identified in a man aged 25-45 years in good health and CMV-seropositive.

The CDR3 sequence: CASSYVQGGDTQYF. CDR3 nucleotide sequence: TGTGCCAGCAGTTACGTGCAGGGCGGAGATACGCAGTATTTT. The chain joins TRBV6-5 to TRBJ2-3, with a possible D match to TRBD1 (5 bases). Looked up from germline, CDR1 is MNHEY and CDR2 is SVGAGI. V was shortened by 2 bases and J by 5 bases, with 11 bases between the two germline ends. The CDR3 consists of 14 residues.